This T cell receptor (beta chain) was obtained from a study of shared clonotypes between healthy human individuals. Study overall: Three plates each covered CD4 naive and memory; CD8 naive two, CD8 memory one.

The CDR3 is made up of 16 amino acids. Germline assignment: CDR1 PRHDT and CDR2 FYEKMQ (reference sequence). V was pared by 0 bases and J by 2 bases, with 3 bases of the junction left unmatched. The naive CD8 population came from CD45RO-negative cells selected for CCR7, without terminally differentiated effector memory CD45RA+ cells. Every one of the donors was a Caucasian adult that lived in Nashville, Tennessee. Some clones are missing from TCRdb's copy, which holds only in-frame ones; the method was immunoSEQ multiplex PCR. The sample carries about 2 million clones, about 95% recorded once. With regard to this clone: The antigen is undetermined. The sample has other DNA sequences that encode this CDR3 too.

Notes on the study in general: Only a few donors were included, so the genetic and exposure-history diversity represented was limited. Sharing across a few donors was seen in 4.5% to 5.5% of naive CD4 clonotypes.

This TCR was sampled from a man between 18 and 35 years old in good health. The chain joins TRBV13 to TRBJ2-7, with 11 bases that match TRBD1. Sequencing input: naive CD8+ T cells sorted from blood. The CDR3 sequence is CASSLGPGQGAYEQYF. CDR3 coding DNA: TGTGCCAGCAGCTTAGGCCCGGGACAGGGGGCCTACGAGCAGTACTTC.